This is a list of T cell receptor beta chains from one sample in a study of T cell changes during pregnancy in multiple sclerosis. Only in-frame clones appear in the TCRdb table, and some are missing; sequencing was by immunoSEQ multiplex PCR. The table has 40,000 to 45,000 clones, 90% to 95% seen once. Material: CD8+ T cells from peripheral blood mononuclear cells, obtained in the third trimester of pregnancy. The source of these receptors is a female donor with multiple sclerosis, enrolled in a pregnancy study. The CDR3 runs from the conserved cysteine through the conserved F or W. A D gene is named only where the DNA matches it firmly. Size is stated for part of the rows, as once, few or many counts, or as a class when the clone is expanded.

abundance	d_gene	v_gene	j_gene	CDR3nt	CDR3aa
-	TRBD1	TRBV27	TRBJ1-4	TGTGCCAGCAGCGACAGGGAGTCTAATGAAAAACTGTTTTTT	CASSDRESNEKLFF
-	TRBD1	TRBV27	TRBJ1-3	TGTGCCAGCAAAGATACAGGGGGCCTTGGAAACACCATATATTTT	CASKDTGGLGNTIYF
-	TRBD1	TRBV7-8	TRBJ1-6	TGTGCCAGCAGCGCCCGGACAGGGTTGGATTCACCCCTCCACTTT	CASSARTGLDSPLHF
-	TRBD1	TRBV29-1	TRBJ2-6	TGCAGCGTTGAGACAGGGGGCTCTGGGGCCAACGTCCTGACTTTC	CSVETGGSGANVLTF
-	-	TRBV19	TRBJ1-1	TGTGCCAGTAGTCTCCTCGGCCCTAACAGGGAGCACACTGAAGCTTTCTTT	CASSLLGPNREHTEAFF
once	-	TRBV7-3	TRBJ2-3	TGTGCCAGCAGCTTAACGGGCCCAGATACGCAGTATTTT	CASSLTGPDTQYF
-	-	TRBV6-5	TRBJ2-5	TGTGCCAGCAGTTACCCCGGGGACTGGGGGGAGACCCAGTACTTC	CASSYPGDWGETQYF
-	-	TRBV28	TRBJ2-3	TGTGCCAGCAGTCCCGGGGACATTAGCACAGATACGCAGTATTTT	CASSPGDISTDTQYF
-	TRBD1	TRBV7-3	TRBJ2-1	TGTGCCAGCAGCATACAGGGGACCGACAATGAGCAGTTCTTC	CASSIQGTDNEQFF
-	-	TRBV7-2	TRBJ2-7	TGTGCCAGCAGTTGGGGGGTCTCCTACGAGCAGTACTTC	CASSWGVSYEQYF
-	TRBD1	TRBV30	TRBJ2-1	TGTGCCTGGAGTAGAGACAGGGGGCTTGGGGATGAGCAGTTCTTC	CAWSRDRGLGDEQFF
-	TRBD1	TRBV6-1	TRBJ2-7	TGTGCCAGCAGTGAATTTCTGGGTGACAGGGAAGACGAGCAGTACTTC	CASSEFLGDREDEQYF
-	-	TRBV6-4	TRBJ1-3	TGTGCCAGCGACCAGGGGTCCTCTGGAAACACCATATATTTT	CASDQGSSGNTIYF
-	TRBD2	TRBV7-8	TRBJ2-3	TGTGCCAGCAGCTTTCTAGCGGGGGGCCAGGAAGATACGCAGTATTTT	CASSFLAGGQEDTQYF
-	-	TRBV2	TRBJ1-1	TGTGCCAGCAGTGAAGGGACTGACCCGAACACTGAAGCTTTCTTT	CASSEGTDPNTEAFF
-	-	TRBV4-3	TRBJ2-5	TGCGCCAGCAGCCAAGATCCCGAGGAGACCCAGTACTTC	CASSQDPEETQYF
-	TRBD2	TRBV2	TRBJ2-3	TGTGCCAGCAGTCAGACTAGCGGGGGTACAGATACGCAGTATTTT	CASSQTSGGTDTQYF
-	TRBD1	TRBV27	TRBJ1-4	TGTGCCAGCAGTGCCCCGGGACAGGGCCTTTTGAAACTGTTTTTT	CASSAPGQGLLKLFF
-	TRBD1	TRBV28	TRBJ2-1	TGTGCTTCGTCTACAGGGGTAGCGTACAATGAGCAGTTCTTC	CASSTGVAYNEQFF
-	TRBD1	TRBV6-1	TRBJ2-7	TGTGCCGCAAAGGGGACAGGTAGTTCAGTGTACGAGCAGTACTTC	CAAKGTGSSVYEQYF
once	-	TRBV13	TRBJ2-7	TGTGCCAGCAGCTTAGGGGGCAGGAGGAACTACGAGCAGTACTTC	CASSLGGRRNYEQYF
-	-	TRBV27	TRBJ2-1	TGTGCCAGCAGTTTGAGTGGGAGAGGTGTTTCCTACAATGAGCAGTTCTTC	CASSLSGRGVSYNEQFF
once	TRBD1	TRBV7-9	TRBJ2-7	TGTGCCAGCAGCTCGACCCGGGACAGGGGCTACGAGCAGTACTTC	CASSSTRDRGYEQYF
once	-	TRBV27	TRBJ1-2	TGTGCCAGCAGTTATTCAGGGTTAGGGTATGGCTACACCTTC	CASSYSGLGYGYTF
-	-	TRBV4-3	TRBJ2-1	TGCGCCAGCAGCCAAGACATAGACAATGAGCAGTTCTTC	CASSQDIDNEQFF
-	TRBD1	TRBV5-1	TRBJ2-7	TGCGCCAGCAGCGTGGGACAGGGCCTCTCCTACGAGCAGTACTTC	CASSVGQGLSYEQYF
-	TRBD1	TRBV11-2	TRBJ2-7	TGTGCCAGCAGCCCAGAGGGACAGTCCTCCTACGAGCAGTACTTC	CASSPEGQSSYEQYF